Sequencing of this T cell receptor beta chain was carried out in a study of post-analysis software for immune sequencing data. For the study at large: Several disease courses (relapsing-remitting, secondary progressive and progressive-relapsing) of multiple sclerosis were included. Notes on the study in general: Comparison with controls showed significantly lower normalized Chao1 diversity in multiple sclerosis patients. By F measure, strong co-clustering occurred among samples prepared in the same batch. There were four or five TRBV segments more frequent in patients than controls, and TRBV5-6, TRBV5-1 and TRBV20-1 were among them.

CDR1 is WSHSY, CDR2 SAAADI, per germline. The CDR3 is made up of 14 amino acids. V shed 8 bases, J shed 5 bases, and the junction held 7 bases outside the gene matches. The library was made from cDNA and included unique molecular identifiers. Researchers reported about 500,000 cDNA molecules coming from approximately 0.95 to 9.8 million T cells. TCRdb passed the PCR reads through MiXCR, listing each CDR3 protein once. Of fewer than 850,000 distinct CDR3 sequences in the sample, 46% were seen once. In regard to this clonotype: Its specificity is unknown.

V and J are TRBV10-2 and TRBJ2-1; 9 bases fit TRBD1. The clonotype originates from a girl aged 5 to 17 with multiple sclerosis. Sequencing was carried out using blood. This chain's CDR3 is CASRDRGTNNEQFF. The CDR3 DNA reads as TGCGCCAGCCGAGACAGGGGGACCAACAATGAGCAGTTCTTC.